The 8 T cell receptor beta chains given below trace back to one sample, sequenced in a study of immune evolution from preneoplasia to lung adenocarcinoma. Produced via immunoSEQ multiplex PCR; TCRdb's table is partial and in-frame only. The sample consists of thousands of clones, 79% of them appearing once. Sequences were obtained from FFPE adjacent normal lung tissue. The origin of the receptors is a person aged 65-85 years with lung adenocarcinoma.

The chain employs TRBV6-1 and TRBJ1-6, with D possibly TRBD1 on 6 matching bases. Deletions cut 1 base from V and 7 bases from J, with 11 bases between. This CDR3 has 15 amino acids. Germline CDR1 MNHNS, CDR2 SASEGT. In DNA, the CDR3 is TGTGCCAGCAGTGAAGGGGGGGGCCGGAATTCACCCCTCCACTTT. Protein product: CASSEGGGRNSPLHF.

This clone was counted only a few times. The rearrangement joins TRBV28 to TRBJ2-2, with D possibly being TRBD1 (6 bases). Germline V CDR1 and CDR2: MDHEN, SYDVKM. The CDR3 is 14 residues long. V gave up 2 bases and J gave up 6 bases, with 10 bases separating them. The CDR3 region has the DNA TGTGCCAGCAGTTTAGGTGGGGGCGCCGGGGAGCTGTTTTTT. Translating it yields CASSLGGGAGELFF.

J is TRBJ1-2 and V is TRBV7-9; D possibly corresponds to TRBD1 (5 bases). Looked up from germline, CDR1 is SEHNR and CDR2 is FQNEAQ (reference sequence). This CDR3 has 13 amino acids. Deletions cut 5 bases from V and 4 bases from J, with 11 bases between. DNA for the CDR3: TGTGCCAGCAGCCTTGACAGATCCTATGGCTACACCTTC. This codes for CASSLDRSYGYTF.

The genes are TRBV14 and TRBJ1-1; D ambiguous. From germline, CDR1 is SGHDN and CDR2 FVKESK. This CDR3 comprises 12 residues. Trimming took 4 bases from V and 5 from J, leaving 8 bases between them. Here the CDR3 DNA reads TGTGCCAGCAGCCCACAAGGGACTGAAGCTTTCTTT. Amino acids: CASSPQGTEAFF.

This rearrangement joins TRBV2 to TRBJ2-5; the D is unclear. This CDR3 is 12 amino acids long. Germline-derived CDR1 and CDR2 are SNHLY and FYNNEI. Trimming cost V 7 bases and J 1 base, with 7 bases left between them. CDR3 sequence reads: CASNRLQETQYF. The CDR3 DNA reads TGTGCCAGCAACAGACTCCAAGAGACCCAGTACTTC.

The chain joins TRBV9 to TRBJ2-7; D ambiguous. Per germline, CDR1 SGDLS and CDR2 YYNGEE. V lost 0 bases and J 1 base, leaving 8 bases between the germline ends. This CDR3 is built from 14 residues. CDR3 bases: TGTGCCAGCAGCGTAGAGGTAGGATCCTACGAGCAGTACTTC. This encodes CASSVEVGSYEQYF.

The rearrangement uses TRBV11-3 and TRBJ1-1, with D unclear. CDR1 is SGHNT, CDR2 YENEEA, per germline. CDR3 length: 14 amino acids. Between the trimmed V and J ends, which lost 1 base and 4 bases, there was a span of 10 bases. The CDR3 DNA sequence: TGTGCCAGCAGCTTAGGTGACCGGGCCACTGAAGCTTTCTTT. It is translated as CASSLGDRATEAFF.

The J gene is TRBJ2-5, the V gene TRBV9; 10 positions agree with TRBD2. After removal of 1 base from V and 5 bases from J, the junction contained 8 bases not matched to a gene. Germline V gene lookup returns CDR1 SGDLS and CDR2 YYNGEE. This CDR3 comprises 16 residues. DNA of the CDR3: TGTGCCAGCAGCGTAAGGGGTAGCGGGGGGTCCGAGACCCAGTACTTC. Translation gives CASSVRGSGGSETQYF. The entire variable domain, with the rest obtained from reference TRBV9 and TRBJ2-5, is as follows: DSGVTQTPKHLITATGQRVTLRCSPRSGDLSVYWYQQSLDQGLQFLIQYYNGEERAKGNILERFSAQQFPDLHSELNLSSLELGDSALYFCASSVRGSGGSETQYFGPGTRLLVL.